This T cell receptor beta chain was recovered during a study of control samples from healthy donors and cancer patients. Germline V CDR1 and CDR2: PRHDT, FYEKMQ (reference sequence). V dropped 4 bases and J dropped 4; count of bases not matched to a gene: 14. The CDR3 has 17 amino acids. Repertoires were generated with immunoSEQ multiplex PCR, while TCRdb's copy carries only in-frame clones and drops some. The table has about 12,000 clones, 88% seen once. The sequenced sample consisted of formalin-fixed, paraffin-embedded tissue. This sequence joins TRBV13 and TRBJ2-3; 7 bases are a match to TRBD2. The sequence came from a male donor with melanoma. The CDR3 region is CASSSPRAGVVSDTQYF. CDR3 nucleotide sequence: TGTGCCAGCAGCTCCCCGCGGGCGGGAGTAGTCTCAGATACGCAGTATTTT.